The 24 T cell receptor beta chains below were found in one sample sequenced in a study of T cell responses to AZD1222 COVID-19 vaccine. TCRdb's table, derived via immunoSEQ multiplex PCR, lists solely in-frame clones and lacks some. The data contain 65,000 to 80,000 clones, around 90% of them seen just once; the ten biggest clones take up 4% to 5%. The sample was peripheral blood, taken on day 0 of AZD1222 vaccination. The receptors come from an adult in good health.

This clone was picked up a small number of times. V usage is TRBV4-1 and J usage is TRBJ2-7; D might be TRBD1 or TRBD2, each matching 6 bases. The germline V and J ends were trimmed by 5 bases and 1 base, with 15 bases remaining between them. The CDR3 sequence is 15 residues long. Per germline, CDR1 MGHRA and CDR2 YSYEKL. The CDR3 spells CASSAGGRPSYEQYF. For the CDR3, the DNA is TGCGCCAGCAGCGCTGGGGGGCGCCCATCCTACGAGCAGTACTTC.

Judged by abundance, this clone is medium-sized. V and J are TRBV10-3 and TRBJ1-1; D uncertain. Germline-derived CDR1 and CDR2 are ENHRY and SYGVKD. The V end lost 6 bases, the J end lost 2 bases, and 4 bases lay between the germline ends. The CDR3 contains 11 residues. CDR3 region: CAIRVNTEAFF. CDR3 coding DNA: TGTGCCATCAGGGTTAACACTGAAGCTTTCTTT.

The chain uses TRBV15 and TRBJ1-5, with D hard to call. V was cut by 0 bases and J by 6 bases, with 12 bases left in between. The CDR3 loop spans 15 amino acids. Germline V lookup: CDR1 LNHNV, CDR2 YYDKDF (reference sequence). The CDR3 bases are TGTGCCACCAGCAGAGATCGGAGCGCCAGTCAGCCCCAGCATTTT. Protein sequence: CATSRDRSASQPQHF.

This chain connects TRBV7-9 to TRBJ2-1; 7 positions agree with TRBD2. Germline CDR1 is SEHNR and CDR2 is FQNEAQ (reference sequence). V dropped 6 bases and J dropped 6; count of bases not matched to a gene: 5. The CDR3 extends over 13 amino acids. In DNA, the CDR3 is TGTGCCAGCAGGCCTAGCGGACCCAATGAGCAGTTCTTC. Protein product: CASRPSGPNEQFF.

This chain uses TRBV7-7 with TRBJ2-5, with 7 nucleotides matching TRBD2. The CDR3 covers 13 residues. The germline V gene has CDR1 SSHAT and CDR2 FNYEAQ (reference sequence). The V and J ends lost 5 bases and 5 bases, in that order; junction bases with no gene match: 5. The CDR3 is CASSRTSIETQYF. The CDR3 DNA reads as TGTGCCAGCAGCCGGACTAGTATTGAGACCCAGTACTTC. Supplemented by reference TRBV7-7 and TRBJ2-5, the full variable domain reads GAGVSQSPRYKVTKRGQDVTLRCDPISSHATLYWYQQALGQGPEFLTYFNYEAQPDKSGLPSDRFSAERPEGSISTLTIQRTEQRDSAMYRCASSRTSIETQYFGPGTRLLVL.

The gene calls are TRBV18 and TRBJ1-5; D might be TRBD1 (5 bases). Germline V gene sequence: CDR1 KGHSH, CDR2 LQKENI. The CDR3 is 17 amino acids. The V and J ends lost 2 bases and 4 bases respectively, with 18 bases between them. This CDR3 reads CASSPFTQGWGNQPQHF. CDR3 sequence (DNA): TGTGCCAGCTCACCATTTACGCAGGGCTGGGGTAATCAGCCCCAGCATTTT.

This clone has a single count. The chain uses TRBV5-1 and TRBJ1-2, with D tentatively TRBD1 (6 bases). The V end lost 4 bases, the J end lost 2 bases, and 9 bases lay between the germline ends. Germline-derived CDR1 and CDR2 are SGHRS and YFSETQ. CDR3 length: 13 residues. CDR3 protein: CASSGQNNYGYTF. As DNA, the CDR3 is TGCGCCAGCAGCGGACAGAACAACTATGGCTACACCTTC.

The V call is TRBV6-5, the J call TRBJ2-1, with D possibly TRBD2 on 6 matching bases. Germline CDR1 and CDR2: MNHEY and SVGAGI. The V end lost 4 bases, the J end lost 4 bases, and 17 bases lay between the germline ends. CDR3 length: 16 amino acids. CDR3 protein: CASSSPLAATYNEQFF. Here the CDR3 DNA reads TGTGCCAGCAGTTCTCCTTTAGCGGCGACTTACAATGAGCAGTTCTTC.

Only one count was recorded for this clone. The DNA of the CDR3 is TGCGCCAGCAGGACTAATCCGTCGGGGGCCAACGTCCTGACTTTC. It yields the protein CASRTNPSGANVLTF. The chain joins TRBV5-1 to TRBJ2-6; TRBD2 is a possible D gene (5 bases). The ends were cut back, 5 bases at V and 4 bases at J, with 13 bases in the middle. Germline CDR1 is SGHRS and CDR2 is YFSETQ. This CDR3 spans 15 amino acids.

The chain recombines TRBV7-7 with TRBJ2-5; D is perhaps TRBD1 or TRBD2 (5 bases each). Per germline, CDR1 SSHAT and CDR2 FNYEAQ (reference sequence). Trimming left V 1 base short and J 3 bases short, with 6 bases between. The CDR3 totals 13 residues. CDR3 sequence reads: CASSLGGKETQYF. The CDR3 nucleotides are TGTGCCAGCAGCTTAGGGGGGAAAGAGACCCAGTACTTC.

The rearrangement joins TRBV5-1 to TRBJ1-4, with TRBD1 identical over 7 bases. Germline loops: CDR1 SGHRS, CDR2 YFSETQ. J gave up 5 bases and V 4 bases, and 5 bases lay outside the gene matches. The CDR3 is made up of 14 amino acids. Here the CDR3 DNA reads TGCGCCAGCAGCCTCCGGGACAGCAATGAAAAACTGTTTTTT. As protein: CASSLRDSNEKLFF.

The rearrangement joins TRBV3-1 (or the pseudogene TRBV3-2) to TRBJ2-5, with a weak D call TRBD2 (6 bases). V was clipped by 1 base and J by 3 bases, with 6 bases between them. Germline values: CDR1 LGHDT, CDR2 YNNKEL (reference sequence). This CDR3 contains 13 residues. CDR3 protein: CASSQAGEETQYF. The DNA of the CDR3 is TGTGCCAGCAGCCAAGCGGGGGAAGAGACCCAGTACTTC.

The chain carries TRBV7-8 and TRBJ2-1, with 10 bases matching TRBD1. CDR1 SGHVS and CDR2 FQNEAQ come from the germline V gene. Trimming at V came to 5 bases and at J to 7 bases, leaving 2 bases not matched to a gene. This CDR3 has 13 amino acids. The CDR3 DNA is TGTGCCAGCAGCCGGACAGGGGGAAATGAGCAGTTCTTC. Translation gives CASSRTGGNEQFF.

The chain couples TRBV30 to TRBJ1-2; D remains unclear. Trimming took off 0 bases at V and 10 bases at J, with 9 bases between the two ends. Germline CDR1 is GTSNPN and CDR2 is SVGIG (reference sequence). This CDR3 comprises 11 residues. The CDR3 DNA is TGTGCCTGGAGTGTGCTTTACTACTACACCTTC. Translating gives CAWSVLYYYTF.

A single count supports this clone. This chain uses TRBV25-1 with TRBJ2-7; 10 bases line up with TRBD1. The CDR3 is 17 residues long. Germline V gene lookup returns CDR1 MGHDK and CDR2 SYGVNS. V lost 3 bases, J lost 5 bases, and 13 bases stayed unmatched. CDR3 sequence (DNA): TGTGCCAGCAGTGACCCCACCGGCGGGACAGGGGTGAACGAGCAGTACTTC. Protein sequence: CASSDPTGGTGVNEQYF.

This clone was detected a few times. The chain recombines TRBV6-1 with TRBJ2-3; perhaps TRBD2 as D (6 bases). The germline CDR1 and CDR2 sequences are MNHNS and SASEGT. The V end was cut by 3 bases, the J end by 3 bases, with 10 bases between. The CDR3 loop spans 14 amino acids. CDR3 sequence (DNA): TGTGCCAGCAGTGAGGCGGGGTGGACAGATACGCAGTATTTT. It yields the protein CASSEAGWTDTQYF.

The chain is built from TRBV3-1 (or the pseudogene TRBV3-2) and TRBJ1-1, with D unclear. Between the trimmed V and J ends, which lost 3 bases and 4 bases, there was a span of 9 bases. Germline assignment: CDR1 LGHDT and CDR2 YNNKEL (reference sequence). The CDR3 totals 13 residues. Here the CDR3 reads CASSQMGGTEAFF. CDR3 DNA sequence: TGTGCCAGCAGCCAGATGGGAGGCACTGAAGCTTTCTTT.

The chain is built from TRBV10-3 and TRBJ2-2, with 7 bases aligning to TRBD1. The V and J ends lost 4 bases and 4 bases, in that order; junction bases with no gene match: 3. CDR1 is ENHRY and CDR2 is SYGVKD in the germline V gene. This CDR3 is built from 14 residues. The CDR3 DNA is TGTGCCATCAGTGGAGGGGGCGTCACCGGGGAGCTGTTTTTT. The encoded protein is CAISGGGVTGELFF.

The chain uses TRBV18 and TRBJ1-1; no clear D gene. Germline lookup yields CDR1 KGHSH and CDR2 LQKENI. The V and J ends lost 2 bases and 1 base respectively, with 8 bases between them. The CDR3 is 14 residues long. The CDR3 reads CASSPSDKNTEAFF. CDR3 sequence (DNA): TGTGCCAGCTCACCATCAGACAAGAACACTGAAGCTTTCTTT.

The chain combines TRBV5-8 with TRBJ2-3, with 11 bases aligning to TRBD2. Germline V gene lookup returns CDR1 SGHTS and CDR2 YDEGEE. The V segment lost 7 bases and the J segment 2 bases; nucleotides outside the gene matches: 9. This CDR3 contains 16 residues. CDR3 amino acids: CASERGLAVITDTQYF. CDR3 in DNA: TGTGCCAGCGAGAGGGGACTAGCGGTTATCACAGATACGCAGTATTTT.

The genes are TRBV28 and TRBJ2-7, with TRBD1 matching over 8 bases. Germline values: CDR1 MDHEN, CDR2 SYDVKM. Losses at the gene ends were 5 bases for V and 4 bases for J; bases not matched to a gene: 10. The CDR3 covers 15 residues. CDR3 coding DNA: TGTGCCAGCAGTCGCGGGACAGGCGGCGATTACGAGCAGTACTTC. Translation gives CASSRGTGGDYEQYF.

This clone occurred once. V is TRBV29-1 and J is TRBJ1-1; the D gene is possibly TRBD1 (5 bases). CDR3 length: 13 residues. The V and J ends lost 7 bases and 0 bases respectively, with 12 bases between them. Germline values: CDR1 SQVTM, CDR2 ANQGSEA. DNA of the CDR3: TGCAGCGCATCCGGGACGGTGAACACTGAAGCTTTCTTT. It codes for CSASGTVNTEAFF.

The rearrangement uses TRBV5-4 and TRBJ1-5; 8 positions match TRBD1. Germline-derived CDR1 and CDR2 are SGHNT and YYREEE (reference sequence). V lost 5 bases to trimming and J lost 5 bases; unmatched junction nucleotides: 9. The CDR3 sequence is 15 residues long. CDR3 DNA sequence: TGTGCCAGCAGTCTGGGCAGGGGGCCAGATCAGCCCCAGCATTTT. Its translation is CASSLGRGPDQPQHF.

This chain links TRBV6-6 with TRBJ1-2; maybe TRBD1 (6 bases). Trimming removed 6 bases from V and 1 base from J, with 9 bases in between. The CDR3 consists of 13 residues. From germline, CDR1 is MNHNY and CDR2 SVGAGI (reference sequence). CDR3 sequence reads: CASSQQGNYGYTF. CDR3 nucleotide sequence: TGTGCCAGCAGCCAACAGGGTAACTATGGCTACACCTTC.